The source of this T cell receptor beta chain is a study of T cell responses to AZD1222 COVID-19 vaccine. Whole-study results and caveats: Donors in the cohort were predominantly white British and more often female, and clonal diversity was possibly underestimated.

This CDR3 is built from 15 residues. The germline CDR1 and CDR2 sequences are SGHNT and YYREEE (reference sequence). Trimming shortened V by 1 base and J by 4 bases, and 15 bases separated the two germline ends. In its sample, this clone was seen a few times. What it binds is not known. Data came from immunoSEQ multiplex PCR; TCRdb stores just in-frame clones and leaves some out. The table records about 78,000 clones, 70% to 90% of them present only once. The chain joins TRBV5-4 to TRBJ2-7; TRBD1 is a possible D gene (6 bases). The TCR was taken from an adult in good health. Sample: peripheral blood, taken on day 0 of MenACWY control vaccination. The CDR3 protein is CASSLSSQGPYEQYF. The CDR3 DNA sequence: TGTGCCAGCAGCTTGTCGTCGCAGGGGCCTTACGAGCAGTACTTC.